This T cell receptor (beta chain) was found in a study of graft-versus-host responses after intestinal transplantation. As for the study in general: The whole recipient group had anti-thymocyte globulin induction followed by tacrolimus and steroids for three to four years. Broader study findings: High graft-versus-host to host-versus-graft clonal ratios were seen in allografts of patients with graft-donor T cell macrochimerism. Early after transplant, HvG declines were associated with peak levels of circulating GvH clones. Recipient marrow harbored GvH clones, some of which surfaced first in ileum or blood.

The method was immunoSEQ multiplex PCR; TCRdb's version includes in-frame clones alone and lacks a portion of them. The sample comprises approximately 90,000 clones, more than 85% of which are singletons, and about 2% rests with the top ten. This clone has only one observation. Its antigen remains unidentified. The CDR3 is 13 amino acids. Germline V lookup: CDR1 MNHEY, CDR2 SMNVEV (reference sequence). With 6 bases removed from V and 1 base from J, the gap between germline ends came to 9 bases. This TCR derives from a human donor who received an intestinal transplant. The V call is TRBV27, the J call TRBJ1-1; D is unresolved. The material was unstimulated CD8+ T cells sorted from spleen or lymph node cells, obtained before intestinal transplant. CDR3 region: CASRPTRNTEAFF. CDR3 sequence (DNA): TGTGCCAGCAGACCGACACGGAACACTGAAGCTTTCTTT.